Listed below are T cell receptor beta chains from one sample, sequenced in a study of blood T cell repertoires in COVID-19. Clones were read by immunoSEQ multiplex PCR, and TCRdb kept only the in-frame ones, dropping some. The sample consists of 25,000 to 30,000 clones, roughly 82% of them appearing once. Material for sequencing was peripheral blood. These receptors came from a man older than 75 with active or convalescent COVID-19. Both conserved end residues are part of each CDR3. The D gene is left open where the match is weak. Size is stated for part of the rows, as once, few or many counts, or as a class when the clone is expanded.

size	D	J	V	DNA	CDR3
.	.	TRBJ2-5	TRBV11-2	TGTGCCAGCAGCTTAGGCGGCAGTTTGGAGACCCAGTACTTC	CASSLGGSLETQYF
.	.	TRBJ2-3	TRBV5-1	TGCGCCAGCAGCTTGGAGGTGGCGGGGCTCACAGATACGCAGTATTTT	CASSLEVAGLTDTQYF
.	.	TRBJ1-6	TRBV3-1/TRBV3-2	TGTGCCAGCAGCCAAGATCTAGTTTTGAGTTCCTCCTATAATTCACCCCTCCACTTT	CASSQDLVLSSSYNSPLHF
.	.	TRBJ2-1	TRBV18	TGTGCCAGCTCACCGCCACGCGCGGGACCGAGAGACAATGAGCAGTTCTTC	CASSPPRAGPRDNEQFF
.	TRBD1	TRBJ2-7	TRBV2	TGTGCCAGCAGTCCCGGGACAGGGACATACGAGCAGTACTTC	CASSPGTGTYEQYF
once	TRBD1	TRBJ1-3	TRBV5-6	TGTGCCAGCACCAGAGCTCGGGACAGCGCAAGCTCTGGAAACACCATATATTTT	CASTRARDSASSGNTIYF
.	.	TRBJ1-4	TRBV7-9	TGTGCCAGCAGCTTGTTTTCCACGTTAGATGAAAAACTGTTTTTT	CASSLFSTLDEKLFF
.	TRBD2	TRBJ2-3	TRBV3-1/TRBV3-2	TGTGCCAGCAGGACTAGCGGACCCACAGATACGCAGTATTTT	CASRTSGPTDTQYF
.	.	TRBJ2-7	TRBV28	TGTGCCAGCAGTTTATCGGGGTTTTCCTACGAGCAGTACTTC	CASSLSGFSYEQYF
.	TRBD2	TRBJ2-1	TRBV3-1/TRBV3-2	TGTGCCAGCAGCCCACTAGCGGGGGGGCCTGTTGAGCAGTTCTTC	CASSPLAGGPVEQFF
.	.	TRBJ1-5	TRBV18	TGTGCCAGCTCCACGGACACAAATCAGCCCCAGCATTTT	CASSTDTNQPQHF
.	TRBD2	TRBJ2-3	TRBV4-1	TGCGCCAGCAGCCAAGATTGGGGGTTCGGTAGCGGGAGCACAGATACGCAGTATTTT	CASSQDWGFGSGSTDTQYF
.	.	TRBJ1-1	TRBV5-4	TGTGCCAGCAGCTCCCGGGACATAGGGTCTGAAGCTTTCTTT	CASSSRDIGSEAFF
once	TRBD2	TRBJ2-1	TRBV6-6	TGTGCCAGCTACAATAGGGCGGGGGGGCCTGAGAATGAGCAGTTCTTC	CASYNRAGGPENEQFF
.	TRBD1	TRBJ1-5	TRBV11-3	TGTGCCAGCAGCCCCCGACAGGGGAGAAATCAGCCCCAGCATTTT	CASSPRQGRNQPQHF
.	.	TRBJ2-1	TRBV12-3/TRBV12-4	TGTGCCAGCAGTTTGACCCAGGACAATGAGCAGTTCTTC	CASSLTQDNEQFF
.	TRBD1	TRBJ2-5	TRBV7-2	TGTGCCAGCAGCAGACAGGGGAGGGAGACCCAGTACTTC	CASSRQGRETQYF
.	TRBD1	TRBJ1-2	TRBV15	TGTGCCACCAGCAGAGAACAGGGGGGAATAATCAACTATGGCTACACCTTC	CATSREQGGIINYGYTF
once	TRBD1	TRBJ1-2	TRBV11-2	TGTGCCAGCAGCCTGGACAGGGGGCTCTATGGCTACACCTTC	CASSLDRGLYGYTF
.	TRBD1	TRBJ2-3	TRBV19	TGTGCCAGTAGTATGGACAGGGTGAGCACAGATACGCAGTATTTT	CASSMDRVSTDTQYF
.	.	TRBJ1-5	TRBV19	TGTGCCTCATCACCAAGGGAGGGTACGAGGCCCCAGCATTTT	CASSPREGTRPQHF
.	TRBD2	TRBJ2-3	TRBV9	TGTGCCAGCAGCTCCGGGACTAGCGGGTATACGCAGTATTTT	CASSSGTSGYTQYF